The next 2 T cell receptor beta chains were all read from a single sample in a study of T-cell memory formation after mild COVID-19. TCRdb processed the 5' RACE reads anew with MiXCR; each CDR3 protein has one entry. The table lists about 190,000 distinct CDR3 sequences, around 18% of them singletons. Sequencing was carried out using PBMCs or a T cell subset sorted from them (not recorded which). The source is an adult woman who had mild COVID-19 (a few samples of this study predate the infection). Cell type and time point are not known.

This chain connects TRBV12-3 or TRBV12-4 to TRBJ2-1; 12 bases match TRBD2. With 2 bases clipped from V and 9 bases from J, the junction kept 5 bases outside the gene matches. The CDR3 totals 15 residues. The CDR3 loop is CASSLLAGGPVEQFF. The DNA for the CDR3 is TGTGCCAGCAGTTTACTAGCGGGAGGGCCAGTTGAGCAGTTCTTC.

The rearrangement joins TRBV7-2 to TRBJ2-5, with D perhaps matching TRBD2 (6 bases). The V gene lost 0 bases and the J gene lost 12 bases, with 14 bases spanning the gap. Germline loops: CDR1 SGHTA, CDR2 FQGNSA. The CDR3 has 13 residues. CDR3 nucleotide sequence: TGTGCCAGCAGCTTAGCGCGGGACTCCGCTAAGTACTTC. Translated, it gives CASSLARDSAKYF.